The present entry profiles one TCR beta chain with its context. The clone's antigen remains unknown. Base quality data are lacking; no much larger clone is found one base away. The sample carries other DNA sequences with the same CDR3. Using the deep immunoSEQ assay, multiplex PCR amplified TCR CDR3 regions from genomic DNA. Genomic DNA extracted from each cell subset was distributed evenly over all wells of several immunoSEQ 96-well plates, and each plate served as one replicate. Each replicate PCR for sorted subsets received 150 to 250 ng genomic DNA, equal to roughly 30,000 T cell genomes. Purified libraries were measured with a Qubit 3.0 fluorometer, size-checked on a Bioanalyzer 2100, and measured again with the KAPA Library Quantification kit. Every immunoSEQ 96-well plate was sequenced on a separate single-read 150-cycle Illumina NextSeq 550 flow cell. As for the authors' bioinformatics: The immunoSEQ output contained only junctional sequences without quality scores, so filtering could not match that applied to full-length reads. Sequences were annotated with PyIR, a Python wrapper for IgBLAST v1.9, using IMGT germline references to assign V/J genes and CDR3. Any read was removed if the V/J assignment was weak (E-value above 1e-6), the CDR3 was missing, or the read contained stop codons, out-of-frame junctions, or ambiguous translated residues. V3J clonotypes were defined by identical inferred V gene, J gene, and CDR3 amino acid sequence. Percentage overlap between repertoires was computed as shared unique clonotypes divided by the size of the smaller repertoire. Repertoire richness was assessed with RTK rarefaction, the Chao1 estimator, and Recon v2.1 estimates of unobserved clonotypes. Generation probabilities were computed with OLGA for all TCRbeta clonotypes obtained by the gDNA method from several donors. Held by TCRdb, this immuneACCESS table contains in-frame sequences only and omits some clones. Under half of the omission traces to an unresolved V gene where checked; the cause of the rest is unknown. That table furnishes V, J and clone size, whereas the DNA furnished D and trimming. This sample gives millions of clones in total; approximately 94% of them show up just once. 0.11% to 0.15% of the sample is taken by the ten largest.

The sample comes from a study of shared clonotypes between healthy human individuals (TCRdb year 2020). The study in broad terms: The cohort comprised two women and three men aged 18 to 49 years. For each donor, three plates each were used for CD4 naive and CD4 memory, two plates were used for CD8 naive, and one plate was used for CD8 memory. Blood TCR repertoires of roughly 5 healthy adults were deeply sequenced to estimate repertoire size and the extent of clonotype sharing between individuals. To increase sequencing depth and limit assay-specific biases, different laboratories used diverse techniques to prepare libraries and sequence TCR repertoires. Leukapheresis yielded between about 0.85 and 10 billion PBMCs per donor. The investigation overall reported the following: Sampling was restricted to blood, and TCR repertoires in tissues likely differ from the TCR repertoires found in blood. The genetic and exposure-history diversity represented was limited by the small number of donors. Rarefaction of sorted-subset datasets indicated incomplete sequencing despite the large sequencing depth. Pairwise subsampling led to the expectation that sequencing depth would affect the degree of clonotype sharing among donors. Larger estimated clonotype richness was generally found for naive subsets than for memory subsets. Clonotypes shared by all four sorted-subset donors showed higher generation probabilities than non-shared clonotypes. About 5% of naive CD4, 3.5% of naive CD8, about 2.5% of memory CD4, and approximately 0.4% of memory CD8 clonotypes were shared across a few donors.

Healthy HIV-negative adults with no recently reported acute infections or vaccinations were included as donors. Only Caucasian adults living in Nashville, Tennessee, USA were represented among the donors. CD4+ T cells were enriched through magnetic negative selection, after which naive cells were positively selected on CD45RA and the remaining negative fraction served as the memory subset. Blood was obtained by leukapheresis, after which PBMCs were separated by Ficoll-Histopaque density gradient centrifugation and cryopreserved in liquid nitrogen vapor phase. Analytical flow cytometry was used to check the purity and quantity of each magnetically sorted T cell population. Each sorted fraction had its genomic DNA isolated and then quantified by UV absorbance on a Nanodrop 2000c. V drops 3 bases and J drops 0 bases, leaving 9 bases in between. The germline V gene specifies SGHTA as CDR1 and FQGNSA as CDR2. The CDR3 starts with the cysteine, ends with the phenylalanine, and has 14 residues. Only CDR3 DNA is held: 42 bases, read in frame from base 1.

The sample was naive CD4+ T cells sorted from blood. Sample cell subset or site, as interpreted from the label and publication: CD45RA+ positively selected. Recombination linked TRBV7-2 to TRBJ2-7; the D gene is perhaps TRBD1, from 6 matching bases. The receptor was derived from a man between 18 and 35 years old in good health. The CDR3 has the sequence CASSLNRVSYEQYF. The DNA reads as follows: TGTGCCAGCAGCTTGAACAGGGTCTCCTACGAGCAGTACTTC.